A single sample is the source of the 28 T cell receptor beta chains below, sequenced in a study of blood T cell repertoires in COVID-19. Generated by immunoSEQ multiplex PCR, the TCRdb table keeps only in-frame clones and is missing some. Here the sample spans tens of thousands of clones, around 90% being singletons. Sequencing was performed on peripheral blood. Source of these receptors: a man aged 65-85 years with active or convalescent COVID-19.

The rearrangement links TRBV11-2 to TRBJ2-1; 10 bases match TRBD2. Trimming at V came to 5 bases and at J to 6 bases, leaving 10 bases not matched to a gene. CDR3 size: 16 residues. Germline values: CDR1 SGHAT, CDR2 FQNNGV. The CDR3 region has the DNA TGTGCCAGCAGCCCCACCAGCGGGGGGGTAATCAATGAGCAGTTCTTC. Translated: CASSPTSGGVINEQFF.

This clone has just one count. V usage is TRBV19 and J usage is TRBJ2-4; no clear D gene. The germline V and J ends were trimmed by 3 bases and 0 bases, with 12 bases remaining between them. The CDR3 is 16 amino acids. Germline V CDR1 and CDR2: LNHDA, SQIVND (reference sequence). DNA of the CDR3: TGTGCCAGTAGTATCTCAGGAAACCTAGCCAAAAACATTCAGTACTTC. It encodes CASSISGNLAKNIQYF.

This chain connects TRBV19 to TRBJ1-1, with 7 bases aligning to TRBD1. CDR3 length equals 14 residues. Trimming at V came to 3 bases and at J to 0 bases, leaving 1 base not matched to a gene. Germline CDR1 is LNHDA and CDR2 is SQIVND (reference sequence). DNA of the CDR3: TGTGCCAGTAGTATCGACAGGGTGAACACTGAAGCTTTCTTT. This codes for CASSIDRVNTEAFF.

The CDR3 coding sequence is TGTGCCAGCGGGGAGGGGACAGGGGTTCAGCCCCAGCATTTT. Protein product: CASGEGTGVQPQHF. The genes are TRBV18 and TRBJ1-5, with 10 bases fitting TRBD1. Trimming cost V 8 bases and J 6 bases; bases outside gene matches: 7. This CDR3 is 14 amino acids long. Germline assignment: CDR1 KGHSH and CDR2 LQKENI.

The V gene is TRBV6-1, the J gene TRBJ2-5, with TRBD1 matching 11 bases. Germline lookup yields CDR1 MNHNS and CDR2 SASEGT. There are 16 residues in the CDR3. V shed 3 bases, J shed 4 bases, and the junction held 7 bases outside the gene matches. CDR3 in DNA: TGTGCCAGCAGTGACGCAAGGACAGGGGGCAGAGAGACCCAGTACTTC. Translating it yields CASSDARTGGRETQYF.

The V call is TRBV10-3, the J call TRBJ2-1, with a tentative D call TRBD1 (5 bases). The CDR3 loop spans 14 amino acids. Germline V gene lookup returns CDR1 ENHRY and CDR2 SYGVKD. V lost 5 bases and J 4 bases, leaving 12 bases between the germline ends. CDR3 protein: CAISSDGQYNEQFF. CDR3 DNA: TGTGCCATCAGTTCGGACGGACAATACAATGAGCAGTTCTTC.

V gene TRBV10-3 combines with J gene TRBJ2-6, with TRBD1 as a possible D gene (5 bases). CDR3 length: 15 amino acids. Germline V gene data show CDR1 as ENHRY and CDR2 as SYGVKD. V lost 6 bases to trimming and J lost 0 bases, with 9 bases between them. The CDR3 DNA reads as TGTGCCATCAGGGGGCAAGGCTCTGGGGCCAACGTCCTGACTTTC. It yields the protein CAIRGQGSGANVLTF.

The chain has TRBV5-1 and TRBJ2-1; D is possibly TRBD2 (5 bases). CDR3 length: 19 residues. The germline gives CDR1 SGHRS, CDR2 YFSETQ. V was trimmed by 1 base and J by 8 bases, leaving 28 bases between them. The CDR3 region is CASSLRESWELSAGDEQFF. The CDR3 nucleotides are TGCGCCAGCAGCTTGAGAGAGAGCTGGGAGCTAAGTGCTGGCGATGAGCAGTTCTTC.

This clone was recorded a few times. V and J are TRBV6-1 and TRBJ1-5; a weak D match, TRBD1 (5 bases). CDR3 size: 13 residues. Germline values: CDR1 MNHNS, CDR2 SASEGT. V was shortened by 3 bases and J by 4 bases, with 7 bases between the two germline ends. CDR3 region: CASSEQGNQPQHF. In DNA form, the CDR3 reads TGTGCCAGCAGTGAGCAGGGAAATCAGCCCCAGCATTTT.

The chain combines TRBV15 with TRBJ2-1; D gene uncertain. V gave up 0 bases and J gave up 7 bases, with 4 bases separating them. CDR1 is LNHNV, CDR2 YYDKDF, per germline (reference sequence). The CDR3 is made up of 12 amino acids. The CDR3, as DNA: TGTGCCACCAGCAGAGATCTTAATGAGCAGTTCTTC. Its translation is CATSRDLNEQFF.

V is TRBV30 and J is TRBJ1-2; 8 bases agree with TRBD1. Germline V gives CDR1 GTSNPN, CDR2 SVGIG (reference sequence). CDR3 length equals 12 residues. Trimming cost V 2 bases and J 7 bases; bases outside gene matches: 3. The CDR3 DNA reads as TGTGCCTGGAGTTCAGGGGGCGCTGGCTACACCTTC. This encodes CAWSSGGAGYTF.

In nucleotides, the CDR3 is TGCAGCGTTGTGGGTACAAACAGGAACACTGAAGCTTTCTTT. Its protein product is CSVVGTNRNTEAFF. The chain couples TRBV29-1 to TRBJ1-1, with D hard to call. V lost 4 bases, J lost 1 base, and 13 bases lay in between. This CDR3 is built from 14 residues. The V gene's germline CDR1 is SQVTM and CDR2 ANQGSEA.

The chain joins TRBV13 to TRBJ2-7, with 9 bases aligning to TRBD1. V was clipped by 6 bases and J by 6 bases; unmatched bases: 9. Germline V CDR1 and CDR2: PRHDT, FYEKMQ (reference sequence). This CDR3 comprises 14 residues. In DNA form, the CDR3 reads TGTGCCAGCAGGTTAATGACAGGGGGGTCCGAGCAGTACTTC. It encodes CASRLMTGGSEQYF.

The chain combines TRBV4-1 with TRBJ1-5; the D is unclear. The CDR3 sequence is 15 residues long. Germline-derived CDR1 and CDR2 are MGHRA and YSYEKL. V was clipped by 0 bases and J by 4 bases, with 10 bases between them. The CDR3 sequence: CASSQDASLNQPQHF. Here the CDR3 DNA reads TGCGCCAGCAGCCAAGATGCGAGCCTTAATCAGCCCCAGCATTTT.

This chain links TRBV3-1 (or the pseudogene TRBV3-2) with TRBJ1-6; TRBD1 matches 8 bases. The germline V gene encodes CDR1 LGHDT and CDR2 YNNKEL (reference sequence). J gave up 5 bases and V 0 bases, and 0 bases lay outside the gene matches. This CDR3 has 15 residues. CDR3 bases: TGTGCCAGCAGCCAAGACAGGGGGCATAATTCACCCCTCCACTTT. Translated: CASSQDRGHNSPLHF.

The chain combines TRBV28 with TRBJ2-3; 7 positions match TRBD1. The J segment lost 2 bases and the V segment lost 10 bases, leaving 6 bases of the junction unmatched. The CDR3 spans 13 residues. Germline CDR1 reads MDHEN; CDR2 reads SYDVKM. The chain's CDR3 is CATQDRDTDTQYF. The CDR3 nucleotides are TGTGCCACCCAAGACAGGGACACAGATACGCAGTATTTT.

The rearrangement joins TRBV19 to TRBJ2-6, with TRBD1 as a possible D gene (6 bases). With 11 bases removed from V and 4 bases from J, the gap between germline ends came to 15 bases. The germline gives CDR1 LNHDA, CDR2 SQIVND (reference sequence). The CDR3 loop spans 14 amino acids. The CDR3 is CAGSTGSGANVLTF. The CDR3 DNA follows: TGTGCCGGAAGTACAGGGTCGGGGGCCAACGTCCTGACTTTC.

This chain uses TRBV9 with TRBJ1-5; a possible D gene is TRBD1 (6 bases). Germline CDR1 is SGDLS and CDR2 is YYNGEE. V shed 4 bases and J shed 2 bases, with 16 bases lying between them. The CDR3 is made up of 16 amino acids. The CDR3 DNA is TGTGCCAGCAGCCTTACCCCAGGGGACGGCAATCAGCCCCAGCATTTT. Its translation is CASSLTPGDGNQPQHF.

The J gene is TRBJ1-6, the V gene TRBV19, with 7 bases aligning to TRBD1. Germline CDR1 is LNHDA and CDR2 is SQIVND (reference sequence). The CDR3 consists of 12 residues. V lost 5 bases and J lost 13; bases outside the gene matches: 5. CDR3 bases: TGTGCCAGTAGTGTGGGACAGTCGCCCCTCCACTTT. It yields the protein CASSVGQSPLHF.

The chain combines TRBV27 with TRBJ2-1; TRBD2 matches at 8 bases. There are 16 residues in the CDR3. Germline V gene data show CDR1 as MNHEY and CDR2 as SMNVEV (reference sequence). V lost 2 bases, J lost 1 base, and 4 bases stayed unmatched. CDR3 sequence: CASSLRGGFSYNEQFF. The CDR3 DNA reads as TGTGCCAGCAGTTTACGGGGGGGATTTTCCTACAATGAGCAGTTCTTC.

In DNA form, the CDR3 reads TGTGCCAGCAGCGTAGGTAGCGGGGGTTACAATGAGCAGTTCTTC. This codes for CASSVGSGGYNEQFF. V gene TRBV9 combines with J gene TRBJ2-1; the match to TRBD2 covers 9 bases. V shed 0 bases and J 4 bases; nucleotides not matched to a gene: 2. Germline V gene lookup returns CDR1 SGDLS and CDR2 YYNGEE. The CDR3 length is 15 residues. The full variable domain, rest sourced from reference TRBV9 and TRBJ2-1, is DSGVTQTPKHLITATGQRVTLRCSPRSGDLSVYWYQQSLDQGLQFLIQYYNGEERAKGNILERFSAQQFPDLHSELNLSSLELGDSALYFCASSVGSGGYNEQFFGPGTRLTVL.

The CDR3 DNA sequence: TGCGCCAGCGCCGGGCCCGGGGGCGGGGAGCTGTTTTTT. This translates into CASAGPGGGELFF. The chain couples TRBV5-1 to TRBJ2-2; TRBD2 is a possible D gene (6 bases). CDR3 length: 13 amino acids. Germline CDR1 SGHRS, CDR2 YFSETQ. Trimming left V 7 bases short and J 7 bases short, with 14 bases between. The full variable domain, completed using reference TRBV5-1 and TRBJ2-2, is KAGVTQTPRYLIKTRGQQVTLSCSPISGHRSVSWYQQTPGQGLQFLFEYFSETQRNKGNFPGRFSGRQFSNSRSEMNVSTLELGDSALYLCASAGPGGGELFFGEGSRLTVL.

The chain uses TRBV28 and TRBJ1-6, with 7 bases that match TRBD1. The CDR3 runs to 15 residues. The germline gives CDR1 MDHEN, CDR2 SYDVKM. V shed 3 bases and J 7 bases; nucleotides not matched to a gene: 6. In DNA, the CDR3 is TGTGCCAGCAGTTTCCGGGACAGAAACAATTCACCCCTCCACTTT. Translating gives CASSFRDRNNSPLHF.

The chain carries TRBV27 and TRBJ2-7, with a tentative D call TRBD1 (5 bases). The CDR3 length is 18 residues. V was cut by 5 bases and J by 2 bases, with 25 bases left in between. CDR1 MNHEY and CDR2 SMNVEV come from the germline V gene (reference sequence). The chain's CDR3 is CASSGTPERTWVTYEQYV. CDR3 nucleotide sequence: TGTGCCAGCAGTGGTACCCCTGAAAGGACATGGGTAACCTACGAGCAGTACGTC.

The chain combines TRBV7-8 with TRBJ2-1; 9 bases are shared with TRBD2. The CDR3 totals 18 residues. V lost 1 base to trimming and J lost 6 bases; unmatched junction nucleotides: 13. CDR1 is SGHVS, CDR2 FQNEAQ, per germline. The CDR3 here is CASSLVGGSGSVGNEQFF. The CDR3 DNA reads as TGTGCCAGCAGCTTAGTAGGGGGTAGCGGGAGCGTAGGCAATGAGCAGTTCTTC. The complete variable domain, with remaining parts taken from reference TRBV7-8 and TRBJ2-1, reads GAGVSQSPRYKVAKRGQDVALRCDPISGHVSLFWYQQALGQGPEFLTYFQNEAQLDKSGLPSDRFFAERPEGSVSTLKIQRTQQEDSAVYLCASSLVGGSGSVGNEQFFGPGTRLTVL.

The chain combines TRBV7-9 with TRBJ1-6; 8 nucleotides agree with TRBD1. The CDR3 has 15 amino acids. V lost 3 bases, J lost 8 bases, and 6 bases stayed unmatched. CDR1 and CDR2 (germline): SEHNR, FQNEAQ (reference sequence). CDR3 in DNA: TGTGCCAGCAGCTTGGGCAGGGGGCGTCATTCACCCCTCCACTTT. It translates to CASSLGRGRHSPLHF.

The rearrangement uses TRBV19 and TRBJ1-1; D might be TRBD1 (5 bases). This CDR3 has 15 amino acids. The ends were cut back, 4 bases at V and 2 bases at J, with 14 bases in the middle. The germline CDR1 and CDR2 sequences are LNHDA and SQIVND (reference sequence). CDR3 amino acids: CASSTTWQGNTEAFF. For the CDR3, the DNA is TGTGCCAGTAGTACCACTTGGCAGGGTAACACTGAAGCTTTCTTT.

The CDR3 nucleotides are TGTGCCAGCAGAGAGATAGCGGGGGGAGATACGCAGTATTTT. Protein product: CASREIAGGDTQYF. The V gene is TRBV11-2, the J gene TRBJ2-3, with TRBD2 matching over 10 bases. Trimming at V came to 6 bases and at J to 5 bases, leaving 5 bases not matched to a gene. The CDR3 length is 14 residues. Per the germline V gene, CDR1 is SGHAT and CDR2 is FQNNGV.